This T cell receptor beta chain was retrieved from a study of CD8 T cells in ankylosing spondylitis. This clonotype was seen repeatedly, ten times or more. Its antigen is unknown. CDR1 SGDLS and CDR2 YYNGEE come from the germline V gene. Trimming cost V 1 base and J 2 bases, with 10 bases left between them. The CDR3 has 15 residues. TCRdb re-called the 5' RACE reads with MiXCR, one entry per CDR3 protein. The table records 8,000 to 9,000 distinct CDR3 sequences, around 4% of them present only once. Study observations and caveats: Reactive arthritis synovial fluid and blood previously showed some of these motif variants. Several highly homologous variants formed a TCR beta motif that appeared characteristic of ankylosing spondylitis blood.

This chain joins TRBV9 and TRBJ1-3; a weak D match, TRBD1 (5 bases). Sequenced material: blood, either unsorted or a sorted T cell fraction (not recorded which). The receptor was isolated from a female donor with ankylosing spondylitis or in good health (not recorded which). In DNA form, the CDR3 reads TGTGCCAGCAGCGTAATCACAGGACCTGGAAACACCATATATTTT. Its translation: CASSVITGPGNTIYF. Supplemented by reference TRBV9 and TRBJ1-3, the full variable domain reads DSGVTQTPKHLITATGQRVTLRCSPRSGDLSVYWYQQSLDQGLQFLIQYYNGEERAKGNILERFSAQQFPDLHSELNLSSLELGDSALYFCASSVITGPGNTIYFGEGSWLTVV.